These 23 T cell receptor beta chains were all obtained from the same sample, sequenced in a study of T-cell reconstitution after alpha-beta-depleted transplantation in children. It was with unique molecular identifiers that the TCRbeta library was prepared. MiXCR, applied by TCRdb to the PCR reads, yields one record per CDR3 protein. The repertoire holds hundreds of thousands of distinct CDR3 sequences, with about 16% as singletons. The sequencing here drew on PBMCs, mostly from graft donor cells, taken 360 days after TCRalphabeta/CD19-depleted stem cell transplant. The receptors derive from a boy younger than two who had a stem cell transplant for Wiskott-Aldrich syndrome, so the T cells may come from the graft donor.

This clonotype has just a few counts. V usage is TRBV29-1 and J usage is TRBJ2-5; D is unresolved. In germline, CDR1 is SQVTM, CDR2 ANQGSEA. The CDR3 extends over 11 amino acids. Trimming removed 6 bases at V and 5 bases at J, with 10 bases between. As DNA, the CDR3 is TGCAGCGTAGATAACTTGGAGACCCAGTACTTC. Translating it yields CSVDNLETQYF.

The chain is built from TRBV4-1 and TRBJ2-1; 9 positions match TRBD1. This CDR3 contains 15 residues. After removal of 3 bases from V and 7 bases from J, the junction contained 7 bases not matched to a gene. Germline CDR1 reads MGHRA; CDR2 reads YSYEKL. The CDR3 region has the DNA TGCGCCAGCAGCCATTTGGGACAGGGAGAAAATGAGCAGTTCTTC. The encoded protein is CASSHLGQGENEQFF.

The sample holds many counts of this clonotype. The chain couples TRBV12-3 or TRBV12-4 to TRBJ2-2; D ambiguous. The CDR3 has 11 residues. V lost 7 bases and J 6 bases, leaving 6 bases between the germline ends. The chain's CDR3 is CASNQAGELFF. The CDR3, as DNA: TGTGCCAGCAACCAGGCCGGGGAGCTGTTTTTT.

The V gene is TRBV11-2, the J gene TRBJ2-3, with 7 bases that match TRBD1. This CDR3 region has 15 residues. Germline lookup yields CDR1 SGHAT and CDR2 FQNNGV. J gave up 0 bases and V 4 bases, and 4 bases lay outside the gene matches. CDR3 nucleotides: TGTGCCAGCAGCTCTTGGGACAGCAGCACAGATACGCAGTATTTT. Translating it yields CASSSWDSSTDTQYF.

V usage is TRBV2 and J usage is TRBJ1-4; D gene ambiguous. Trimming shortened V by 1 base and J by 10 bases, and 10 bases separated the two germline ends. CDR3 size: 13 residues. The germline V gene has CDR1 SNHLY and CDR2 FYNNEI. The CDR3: CASSEGHFGKLFF. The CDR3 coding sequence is TGTGCCAGCAGTGAAGGACACTTCGGAAAACTGTTTTTT.

The CDR3 nucleotides read TGTGCCAGCAGCTCACGACATAGCATGAACACTGAAGCTTTCTTT. Protein: CASSSRHSMNTEAFF. The chain employs TRBV7-2 and TRBJ1-1; D is uncertain. Germline CDR1 reads SGHTA; CDR2 reads FQGNSA. The V end lost 4 bases, the J end lost 0 bases, and 12 bases lay between the germline ends. The CDR3 loop spans 15 amino acids.

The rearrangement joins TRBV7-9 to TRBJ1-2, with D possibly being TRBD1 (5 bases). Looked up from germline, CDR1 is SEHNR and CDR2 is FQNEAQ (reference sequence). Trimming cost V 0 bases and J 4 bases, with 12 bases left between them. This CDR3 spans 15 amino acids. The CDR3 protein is CASSLARSGGYGYTF. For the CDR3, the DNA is TGTGCCAGCAGCTTAGCGCGATCCGGGGGCTATGGCTACACCTTC. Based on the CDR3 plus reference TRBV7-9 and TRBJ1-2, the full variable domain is DTGVSQNPRHKITKRGQNVTFRCDPISEHNRLYWYRQTLGQGPEFLTYFQNEAQLEKSRLLSDRFSAERPKGSFSTLEIQRTEQGDSAMYLCASSLARSGGYGYTFGSGTRLTVV.

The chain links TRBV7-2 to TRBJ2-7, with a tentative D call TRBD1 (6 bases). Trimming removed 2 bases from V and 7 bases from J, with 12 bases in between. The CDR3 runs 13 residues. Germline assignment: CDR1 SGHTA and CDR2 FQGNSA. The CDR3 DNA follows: TGTGCCAGCAGCTTAAGGACAGACTCGGAGCAGTACTTC. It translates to CASSLRTDSEQYF.

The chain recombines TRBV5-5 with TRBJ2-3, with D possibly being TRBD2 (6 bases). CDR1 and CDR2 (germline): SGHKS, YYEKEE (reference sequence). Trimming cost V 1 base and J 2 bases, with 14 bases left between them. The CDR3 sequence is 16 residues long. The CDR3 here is CASSLSGTFYTDTQYF. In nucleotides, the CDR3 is TGTGCCAGCAGCTTGTCCGGGACTTTCTACACAGATACGCAGTATTTT.

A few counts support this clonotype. The CDR3 loop is CASSWQRGGIGELFF. The CDR3 DNA reads TGTGCCAGCAGCTGGCAGCGGGGGGGCATCGGGGAGCTGTTTTTT. The J gene is TRBJ2-2, the V gene TRBV7-2, with TRBD2 matching 10 bases. Per germline, CDR1 SGHTA and CDR2 FQGNSA. The CDR3 length is 15 residues. V was pared by 4 bases and J by 7 bases, with 6 bases of the junction left unmatched.

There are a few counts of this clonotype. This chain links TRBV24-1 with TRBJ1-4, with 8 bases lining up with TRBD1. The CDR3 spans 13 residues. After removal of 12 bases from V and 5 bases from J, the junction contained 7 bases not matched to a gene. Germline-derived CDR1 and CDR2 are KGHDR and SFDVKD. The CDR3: CASQDRVNEKLFF. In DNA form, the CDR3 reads TGTGCCTCCCAGGACAGGGTCAATGAAAAACTGTTTTTT.

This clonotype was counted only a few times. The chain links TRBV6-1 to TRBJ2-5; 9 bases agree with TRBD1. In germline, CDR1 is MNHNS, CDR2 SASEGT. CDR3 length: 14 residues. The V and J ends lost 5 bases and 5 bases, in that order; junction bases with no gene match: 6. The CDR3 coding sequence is TGTGCCAGCAGTCGGACAGGGGTGCGGGAGACCCAGTACTTC. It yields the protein CASSRTGVRETQYF.

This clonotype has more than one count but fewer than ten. The CDR3 reads CSVWTSGRARYNEQFF. As DNA, the CDR3 is TGCAGCGTCTGGACTAGCGGGAGGGCCCGCTACAATGAGCAGTTCTTC. The gene calls are TRBV29-1 and TRBJ2-1; 15 positions match TRBD2. CDR3 size: 16 residues. Trimming removed 6 bases from V and 3 bases from J; junction bases left unmatched: 6. CDR1 SQVTM and CDR2 ANQGSEA come from the germline V gene.

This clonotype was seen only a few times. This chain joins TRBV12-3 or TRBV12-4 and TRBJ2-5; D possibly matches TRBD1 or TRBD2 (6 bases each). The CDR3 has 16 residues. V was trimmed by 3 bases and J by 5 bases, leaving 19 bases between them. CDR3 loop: CASSFSTGAIVETQYF. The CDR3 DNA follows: TGTGCCAGCAGTTTTTCGACGGGGGCGATTGTGGAGACCCAGTACTTC.

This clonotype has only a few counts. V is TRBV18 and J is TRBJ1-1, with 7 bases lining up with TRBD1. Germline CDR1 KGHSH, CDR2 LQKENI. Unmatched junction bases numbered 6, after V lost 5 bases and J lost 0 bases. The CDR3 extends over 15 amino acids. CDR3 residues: CASSALTGLNTEAFF. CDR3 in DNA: TGTGCCAGCTCAGCCTTGACAGGGCTGAACACTGAAGCTTTCTTT.

CDR3 bases: TGTGCCAGCAGTTACTGGACTAGCGGCACAGATACGCAGTATTTT. This sequence encodes CASSYWTSGTDTQYF. The V and J genes are TRBV6-5 and TRBJ2-3; 9 bases align to TRBD2. CDR1 MNHEY and CDR2 SVGAGI come from the germline V gene. J gave up 1 base and V 1 base, and 0 bases lay outside the gene matches. The CDR3 runs 15 residues.

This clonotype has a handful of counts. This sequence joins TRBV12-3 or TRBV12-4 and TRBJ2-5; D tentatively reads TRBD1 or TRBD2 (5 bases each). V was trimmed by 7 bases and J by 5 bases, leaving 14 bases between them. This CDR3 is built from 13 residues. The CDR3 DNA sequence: TGTGCCAGCACCCACAGGCGCGGGGAGACCCAGTACTTC. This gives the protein CASTHRRGETQYF.

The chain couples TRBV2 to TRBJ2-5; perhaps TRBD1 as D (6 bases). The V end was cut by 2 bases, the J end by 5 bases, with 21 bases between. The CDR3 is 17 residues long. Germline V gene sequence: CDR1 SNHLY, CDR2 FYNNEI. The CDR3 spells CASSEPPRTGFGETQYF. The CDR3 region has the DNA TGTGCCAGCAGTGAACCACCACGTACAGGGTTTGGCGAGACCCAGTACTTC.

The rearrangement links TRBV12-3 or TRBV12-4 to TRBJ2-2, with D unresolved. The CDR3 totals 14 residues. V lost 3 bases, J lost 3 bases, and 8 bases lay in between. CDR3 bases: TGTGCCAGCAGTTTCCTTGGGGACACCGGGGAGCTGTTTTTT. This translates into CASSFLGDTGELFF.

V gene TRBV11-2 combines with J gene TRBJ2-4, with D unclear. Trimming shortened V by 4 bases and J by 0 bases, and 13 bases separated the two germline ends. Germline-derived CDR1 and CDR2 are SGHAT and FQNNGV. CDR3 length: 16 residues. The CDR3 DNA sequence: TGTGCCAGCAGCTCACCCCGCAGGAAAGCCAAAAACATTCAGTACTTC. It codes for CASSSPRRKAKNIQYF.

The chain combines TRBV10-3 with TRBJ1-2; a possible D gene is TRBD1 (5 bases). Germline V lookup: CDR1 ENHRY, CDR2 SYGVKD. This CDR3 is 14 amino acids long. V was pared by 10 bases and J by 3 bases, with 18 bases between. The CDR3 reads CANSRAGGDYGYTF. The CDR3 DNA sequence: TGTGCCAACTCCCGCGCCGGGGGAGACTATGGCTACACCTTC.

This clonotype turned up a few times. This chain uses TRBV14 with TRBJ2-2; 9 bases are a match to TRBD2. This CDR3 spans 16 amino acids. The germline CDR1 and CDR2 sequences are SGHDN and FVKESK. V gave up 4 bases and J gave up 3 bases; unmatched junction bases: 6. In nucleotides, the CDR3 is TGTGCCAGCAGCCCCGGGACTAGCTACTACACCGGGGAGCTGTTTTTT. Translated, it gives CASSPGTSYYTGELFF.

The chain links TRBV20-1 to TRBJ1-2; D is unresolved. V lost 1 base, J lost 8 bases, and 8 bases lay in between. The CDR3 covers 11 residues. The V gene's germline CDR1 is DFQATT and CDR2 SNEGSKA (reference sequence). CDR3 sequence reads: CSARVGWGYTF. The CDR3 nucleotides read TGCAGTGCTAGAGTAGGGTGGGGCTACACCTTC.